A single sample gave rise to the 7 T cell receptor beta chains below, sequenced in a study of vaccination and CD4 T cells after COVID-19. No cognate antigen is known for these TCRs. Cultured CD4+ T-cell DNA underwent Oncomine TCR Beta short-read sequencing. TCRdb used MiXCR to reprocess the PCR reads, holding one entry per CDR3 protein. The sample includes roughly 13,000 distinct CDR3 sequences, 52% of them seen just once. Treatment indicated: approximately nine-day PBMC culture with coronavirus spike peptide pools or control peptides (ViraFEST assay). Input material: CD4+ T cells from blood, cultured in vitro. The receptors shown here come from a human donor who had recovered from COVID-19.

As DNA, the CDR3 is TGTGCCAGCAGCTTAGGAAGGGGATACTCTGGAAACACCATATATTTT. Translation gives CASSLGRGYSGNTIYF. The chain combines TRBV11-3 with TRBJ1-3; D possibly corresponds to TRBD1 (5 bases). This CDR3 is built from 16 residues. V was clipped by 1 base and J by 0 bases, with 10 bases between them. CDR1 SGHNT and CDR2 YENEEA come from the germline V gene.

The gene calls are TRBV6-4 and TRBJ1-1; D is unclear. CDR1 is MRHNA and CDR2 is SNTAGT in the germline V gene. The V gene lost 5 bases and the J gene lost 4 bases, with 11 bases spanning the gap. The CDR3 covers 13 residues. The CDR3 protein is CASSKIPGTEAFF. For the CDR3, the DNA is TGTGCCAGCAGTAAAATCCCCGGCACTGAAGCTTTCTTT.

This clonotype has more than one count but fewer than ten. The chain carries TRBV20-1 and TRBJ1-3; D is ambiguous. The CDR3 runs to 14 residues. CDR1 is DFQATT and CDR2 is SNEGSKA in the germline V gene (reference sequence). V lost 5 bases and J lost 0, with 11 bases in between. The CDR3 nucleotides read TGCAGTGCTGTGACCCCACTCTCTGGAAACACCATATATTTT. Encoded protein: CSAVTPLSGNTIYF.

In its sample, this clonotype was seen a few times. The J gene is TRBJ1-1, the V gene TRBV21-1; TRBD1 is the table's D call, not checked against the DNA. TRBV21-1 constitutes a pseudogene. This CDR3 region has 13 residues. CDR3 in DNA: TGTGCCAGCAGCAAGACAGGGTGGTCTGAAGCTTTCTTT. This gives the protein CASSKTGWSEAFF.

In this sample, this clonotype turned up a few times. The chain has TRBV11-3 and TRBJ2-7; 7 bases match TRBD1. With V trimmed by 5 bases and J by 3 bases, 10 bases remained unmatched. In germline, CDR1 is SGHNT, CDR2 YENEEA. The CDR3 extends over 15 amino acids. CDR3 sequence: CASSAQIRDSYEQYF. The CDR3 DNA reads TGTGCCAGCAGCGCCCAAATCAGGGACAGCTACGAGCAGTACTTC.

This clonotype was observed once. This chain connects TRBV5-1 to TRBJ2-1; TRBD1 might be the D (6 bases). Germline V CDR1 and CDR2: SGHRS, YFSETQ. This CDR3 comprises 14 residues. V was shortened by 3 bases and J by 4 bases, with 11 bases between the two germline ends. This chain's CDR3 is CASSSGTLYNEQFF. Written as DNA, the CDR3 is TGCGCCAGCAGCTCCGGGACACTTTACAATGAGCAGTTCTTC.

A single count supports this clonotype. The chain recombines TRBV6-1 with TRBJ2-3, with 8 bases that match TRBD1. V lost 6 bases and J lost 4; bases outside the gene matches: 3. Germline loops: CDR1 MNHNS, CDR2 SASEGT. The CDR3 is made up of 13 amino acids. The CDR3 sequence is CASRGQGSDTQYF. CDR3 nucleotides: TGTGCCAGCAGAGGACAGGGATCAGATACGCAGTATTTT.